The TCR beta chain described here comes from a study of vaccination and CD4 T cells after COVID-19. Regarding treatment: approximately nine-day PBMC culture with coronavirus spike peptide pools or control peptides (ViraFEST assay). Sequenced with the Oncomine TCR Beta short-read assay was DNA taken from cultured CD4+ T cells. MiXCR was run by TCRdb on the PCR reads, yielding one entry per CDR3 protein. The table includes about 8,800 distinct CDR3 sequences, around 60% detected once. With respect to this clonotype: Antigen unknown.

The CDR3 contains 15 residues. Unmatched junction bases numbered 10, after V lost 5 bases and J lost 4 bases. Germline V gene sequence: CDR1 MNHNS, CDR2 SASEGT. The receptor was derived from a human donor with COVID-19. This sequence joins TRBV6-1 and TRBJ1-2; 7 bases fit TRBD1. The material was cultured CD4+ T cells from blood, obtained after SARS-CoV-2 vaccination. This CDR3 reads CASSLQGKLGYGYTF. CDR3 DNA: TGTGCCAGCAGTCTACAGGGGAAATTGGGCTATGGCTACACCTTC.